Listed below are T cell receptor beta chains from one sample, sequenced in a study of blood T cell repertoires in COVID-19. Data came from immunoSEQ multiplex PCR; TCRdb stores just in-frame clones and leaves some out. Altogether 120,000 to 150,000 clones are present, about 83% being singletons, with the ten largest covering around 3.7%. Sequenced input: PBMCs or T cells enriched from blood (not recorded which). All receptors derive from a woman between 45 and 60 years old with acute COVID-19. Both conserved end residues are part of each CDR3. D genes are given only for firm matches. Not all rows give a size; the values are once, few, many and, for expanded clones, a class.

v_gene: TRBV27; abundance: once; j_gene: TRBJ2-3; d_gene: .; CDR3nt: TGTGCCAGCACCTTGCTAGCGCCAGGGGATACGCAGTATTTT; CDR3aa: CASTLLAPGDTQYF
v_gene: TRBV20-1; abundance: .; j_gene: TRBJ2-4; d_gene: TRBD2; CDR3nt: TGCAGTGCTAGTCCGCTAGCGGGAGGTGGAGACATTCAGTACTTC; CDR3aa: CSASPLAGGGDIQYF
v_gene: TRBV18; abundance: .; j_gene: TRBJ1-2; d_gene: .; CDR3nt: TGTGCCAGCTCACCGTCAGGCCGCTACTATGGCTACACCTTC; CDR3aa: CASSPSGRYYGYTF
v_gene: TRBV5-1; abundance: .; j_gene: TRBJ1-1; d_gene: .; CDR3nt: TGCGCCAGCAGCTTGGATCGGGGAAGCACTGAAGCTTTCTTT; CDR3aa: CASSLDRGSTEAFF
v_gene: TRBV11-1; abundance: .; j_gene: TRBJ2-1; d_gene: TRBD2; CDR3nt: TGTGCCAGCAGCTTACGACTAGCGGGATGGTATGAGCAGTTCTTC; CDR3aa: CASSLRLAGWYEQFF
v_gene: TRBV11-3; abundance: .; j_gene: TRBJ1-2; d_gene: .; CDR3nt: TGTGCCAGCAGTCTAACCCCTGCCAGGGCCGGCTACACCTTC; CDR3aa: CASSLTPARAGYTF
v_gene: TRBV27; abundance: .; j_gene: TRBJ2-7; d_gene: .; CDR3nt: TGTGCCAGCAGTTTATTTATGGGGCCCTACGAGCAGTACTTC; CDR3aa: CASSLFMGPYEQYF
v_gene: TRBV5-8; abundance: .; j_gene: TRBJ2-5; d_gene: TRBD1; CDR3nt: TGTGCCAGCAGCGGTGGGGTCGGGACAGGGGGACAAGAGACCCAGTACTTC; CDR3aa: CASSGGVGTGGQETQYF
v_gene: TRBV14; abundance: .; j_gene: TRBJ2-1; d_gene: TRBD2; CDR3nt: TGTGCCAGCAGCCAAGACGGACTAGCGGGAGTCGGGGAGCAGTTCTTC; CDR3aa: CASSQDGLAGVGEQFF
v_gene: TRBV27; abundance: .; j_gene: TRBJ2-7; d_gene: TRBD2; CDR3nt: TGTGCCAGCAGGGCGGGGGGGGAGAGCTCCTACGAGCAGTACTTC; CDR3aa: CASRAGGESSYEQYF
v_gene: TRBV21-1; abundance: once; j_gene: TRBJ1-2; d_gene: .; CDR3nt: TGTGCCAGCAGCAAATGGGCCTGTTTC; CDR3aa: CASSKWACF
v_gene: TRBV14; abundance: .; j_gene: TRBJ1-1; d_gene: TRBD1; CDR3nt: TGTGCCAGCAGCTATAATAGGGACAGGGGCGACACTGAAGCTTTCTTT; CDR3aa: CASSYNRDRGDTEAFF
v_gene: TRBV5-5; abundance: .; j_gene: TRBJ1-2; d_gene: .; CDR3nt: TGTGCCAGCAGCTTGGTGGTAGCGGACTACACCTTC; CDR3aa: CASSLVVADYTF
v_gene: TRBV7-2; abundance: once; j_gene: TRBJ2-1; d_gene: .; CDR3nt: TGTGCCAGCAGCTTAGGAGGCAGAGACAATGAGCAGTTCTTC; CDR3aa: CASSLGGRDNEQFF
v_gene: TRBV19; abundance: .; j_gene: TRBJ1-2; d_gene: TRBD1; CDR3nt: TGTGCCAGTAGTCAGGGACAGATCAACTATGGCTACACCTTC; CDR3aa: CASSQGQINYGYTF
v_gene: TRBV9; abundance: .; j_gene: TRBJ2-5; d_gene: .; CDR3nt: TGTGCCAGCAGCCCCTGGGAGGACCAAGAGACCCAGTACTTC; CDR3aa: CASSPWEDQETQYF
v_gene: TRBV7-6; abundance: .; j_gene: TRBJ2-1; d_gene: TRBD2; CDR3nt: TGTGCCAGCAGCTTTTTATGGCGGGGGACCTACAATGAGCAGTTCTTC; CDR3aa: CASSFLWRGTYNEQFF
v_gene: TRBV24-1; abundance: .; j_gene: TRBJ1-5; d_gene: .; CDR3nt: TGTGCCACCAGCTCCAGGTGGGGAGGCAATCAGCCCCAGCATTTT; CDR3aa: CATSSRWGGNQPQHF
v_gene: TRBV11-3; abundance: .; j_gene: TRBJ2-7; d_gene: TRBD2; CDR3nt: TGTGCCAGCAGCTTAGTTGTGAAGGGCAGGGACTACTACGAGCAGTACTTC; CDR3aa: CASSLVVKGRDYYEQYF
v_gene: TRBV11-2; abundance: .; j_gene: TRBJ1-2; d_gene: TRBD1; CDR3nt: TGTGCCAGCAGCTTAGGCGGGACAGGGACTGGCTACACCTTC; CDR3aa: CASSLGGTGTGYTF
v_gene: TRBV6-2/TRBV6-3; abundance: .; j_gene: TRBJ2-3; d_gene: .; CDR3nt: TGTGCCAGCAGCCGGGAGCGGAAACTCACAGATACGCAGTATTTT; CDR3aa: CASSRERKLTDTQYF
v_gene: TRBV11-2; abundance: .; j_gene: TRBJ2-7; d_gene: .; CDR3nt: TGTGCCAGCAGCCGAGAGGAGGAGGAGGGCGACGAGCAGTACTTC; CDR3aa: CASSREEEEGDEQYF
v_gene: TRBV30; abundance: once; j_gene: TRBJ1-6; d_gene: .; CDR3nt: TGTGCCTGGAGCTCTGTGAATTCACCCCTCCACTTT; CDR3aa: CAWSSVNSPLHF
v_gene: TRBV2; abundance: few; j_gene: TRBJ2-2; d_gene: .; CDR3nt: TGTGCCACCAGTGTAAAGAACACCGGGGAGCTGTTTTTT; CDR3aa: CATSVKNTGELFF
v_gene: TRBV12-5; abundance: .; j_gene: TRBJ1-1; d_gene: .; CDR3nt: TGTGCTAGTGGTTTGGGCCGGGGTAGGGACACTGAAGCTTTCTTT; CDR3aa: CASGLGRGRDTEAFF
v_gene: TRBV28; abundance: .; j_gene: TRBJ1-4; d_gene: .; CDR3nt: TGTGCCAGCAGCGGCGGGGCGGGGAAACTGTTTTTT; CDR3aa: CASSGGAGKLFF
v_gene: TRBV11-3; abundance: .; j_gene: TRBJ2-2; d_gene: TRBD2; CDR3nt: TGTGCCAGCAGCACCGGACTAGCGGGAGGCACCGGGGAGCTGTTTTTT; CDR3aa: CASSTGLAGGTGELFF
v_gene: TRBV12-3/TRBV12-4; abundance: .; j_gene: TRBJ2-5; d_gene: .; CDR3nt: TGTGCCAGCAGCGAACAAGTACAAGAGACCCAGTACTTC; CDR3aa: CASSEQVQETQYF
v_gene: TRBV10-1; abundance: .; j_gene: TRBJ2-7; d_gene: .; CDR3nt: TGCGCCAGCAGTGAGTTGGACAGCTACGAGCAGTACTTC; CDR3aa: CASSELDSYEQYF
v_gene: TRBV19; abundance: .; j_gene: TRBJ1-5; d_gene: .; CDR3nt: TGTGCCAGTAATTCCGGCAGGGCGGACGATCAGCCCCAGCATTTT; CDR3aa: CASNSGRADDQPQHF
v_gene: TRBV19; abundance: once; j_gene: TRBJ1-6; d_gene: .; CDR3nt: TGTGCCAGACAGGGCAATTCACCCCTCCACTTT; CDR3aa: CARQGNSPLHF
v_gene: TRBV19; abundance: .; j_gene: TRBJ1-6; d_gene: TRBD1; CDR3nt: TGTGCCAGTAGTATAGCCGGGACAGGGGTAGTTTCACCCCTCCACTTT; CDR3aa: CASSIAGTGVVSPLHF
v_gene: TRBV6-2/TRBV6-3; abundance: few; j_gene: TRBJ1-5; d_gene: TRBD1; CDR3nt: TGTGCCAGCAGTTACTCGATCGAGGGGGCAGGTCAGCCCCAGCATTTT; CDR3aa: CASSYSIEGAGQPQHF
v_gene: TRBV27; abundance: few; j_gene: TRBJ2-7; d_gene: .; CDR3nt: TGTGCCAGCAGTTTACGTCCCGGGAGCTCCTACGAGCAGTACTTC; CDR3aa: CASSLRPGSSYEQYF
v_gene: TRBV4-1; abundance: .; j_gene: TRBJ1-6; d_gene: TRBD1; CDR3nt: TGCGCCAGCAGCCAAGCGGGACAGGGGGCTGCTAATTCACCCCTCCACTTT; CDR3aa: CASSQAGQGAANSPLHF
v_gene: TRBV6-4; abundance: .; j_gene: TRBJ2-2; d_gene: .; CDR3nt: TGTGCCAGCAGTGACGGAGTCGGGGAGCTGTTTTTT; CDR3aa: CASSDGVGELFF
v_gene: TRBV29-1; abundance: .; j_gene: TRBJ2-1; d_gene: .; CDR3nt: TGCAGCGCCACGCCGGGGAACAATGAGCAGTTCTTC; CDR3aa: CSATPGNNEQFF
v_gene: TRBV18; abundance: .; j_gene: TRBJ2-7; d_gene: TRBD1; CDR3nt: TGTGCCAGCTCACCAGGGACAGGGGGGGACGAGCAGTACTTC; CDR3aa: CASSPGTGGDEQYF
v_gene: TRBV5-1; abundance: .; j_gene: TRBJ1-2; d_gene: .; CDR3nt: TGCGCCAGCAGCCCGGGAGGGGAACAGTTCTATGGCTACACCTTC; CDR3aa: CASSPGGEQFYGYTF
v_gene: TRBV18; abundance: .; j_gene: TRBJ2-7; d_gene: TRBD1; CDR3nt: TGTGCCAGCTCACCGAGGACAGGACAGGGAGGTGAGCAGTACTTC; CDR3aa: CASSPRTGQGGEQYF
v_gene: TRBV25-1; abundance: once; j_gene: TRBJ1-4; d_gene: .; CDR3nt: TGTGCCAGCAGTGTTCGCCAGGCTAATTACGAAAAACTGTTTTTT; CDR3aa: CASSVRQANYEKLFF
v_gene: TRBV9; abundance: .; j_gene: TRBJ2-1; d_gene: TRBD2; CDR3nt: TGTGCCAGCAGCATGGGACTAGCGGGAGGTCCTTCCCAGTTCTTC; CDR3aa: CASSMGLAGGPSQFF
v_gene: TRBV7-8; abundance: .; j_gene: TRBJ2-3; d_gene: TRBD1; CDR3nt: TGTGCCAGCCATAGGAGACAGGGGGCAGATACGCAGTATTTT; CDR3aa: CASHRRQGADTQYF
v_gene: TRBV30; abundance: .; j_gene: TRBJ1-2; d_gene: .; CDR3nt: TGTGCCCGCAACCTATACCCTGCTAACTATGGCTACACCTTC; CDR3aa: CARNLYPANYGYTF
v_gene: TRBV19; abundance: .; j_gene: TRBJ1-5; d_gene: .; CDR3nt: TGTGCCAGTGATGACAGAACGAAGCTGGGTAATCAGCCCCAGCATTTT; CDR3aa: CASDDRTKLGNQPQHF
v_gene: TRBV2; abundance: .; j_gene: TRBJ1-5; d_gene: .; CDR3nt: TGTGCCAGCAGTGCCCAGGGAATCAATCAGCCCCAGCATTTT; CDR3aa: CASSAQGINQPQHF
v_gene: TRBV28; abundance: .; j_gene: TRBJ1-5; d_gene: .; CDR3nt: TGTGCCAGCAGTCGGGGGGCGCGCGGTCAGCCCCAGCATTTT; CDR3aa: CASSRGARGQPQHF
v_gene: TRBV28; abundance: .; j_gene: TRBJ1-6; d_gene: TRBD1; CDR3nt: TGTGCCAGCAGTTTTCTTTCCGGGGGGACAGGGGGCGGTTCACCCCTCCACTTT; CDR3aa: CASSFLSGGTGGGSPLHF
v_gene: TRBV7-2; abundance: .; j_gene: TRBJ2-7; d_gene: .; CDR3nt: TGTGCCAGCAGCCGCCATGGGGGGTACGAGCAGTACTTC; CDR3aa: CASSRHGGYEQYF
v_gene: TRBV5-1; abundance: .; j_gene: TRBJ1-2; d_gene: TRBD1; CDR3nt: TGCGCCAGCAGCCCCGGTCCCGGGACAGGGTTTAGTAACTATGGCTACACCTTC; CDR3aa: CASSPGPGTGFSNYGYTF
v_gene: TRBV11-3; abundance: .; j_gene: TRBJ1-1; d_gene: .; CDR3nt: TGTGCCAGCAGTTCTGGGGGGGGCACTGAAGCTTTCTTT; CDR3aa: CASSSGGGTEAFF
v_gene: TRBV7-2; abundance: .; j_gene: TRBJ1-3; d_gene: TRBD1; CDR3nt: TGTGCCAGCAGCCATGACAGGGGAACTGGAAACACCATATATTTT; CDR3aa: CASSHDRGTGNTIYF
v_gene: TRBV19; abundance: .; j_gene: TRBJ1-5; d_gene: .; CDR3nt: TGTGCCAGTAGTGATCGACTTAATCAGCCCCAGCATTTT; CDR3aa: CASSDRLNQPQHF
v_gene: TRBV4-1; abundance: .; j_gene: TRBJ1-3; d_gene: .; CDR3nt: TGCGCCAGCAGCCAAAGGACGGGTGACAGTTACTCTGGAAACACCATATATTTT; CDR3aa: CASSQRTGDSYSGNTIYF
v_gene: TRBV9; abundance: .; j_gene: TRBJ2-7; d_gene: .; CDR3nt: TGTGCCAGCACCAAATCGAAGCAGACAACAGACAGGGACTTAACCTACGAGCAGTACTTC; CDR3aa: CASTKSKQTTDRDLTYEQYF
v_gene: TRBV5-1; abundance: .; j_gene: TRBJ2-1; d_gene: TRBD1; CDR3nt: TGCGCCAGCAGCGGGGGACAGGGCACCTACAATGAGCAGTTCTTC; CDR3aa: CASSGGQGTYNEQFF
v_gene: TRBV9; abundance: .; j_gene: TRBJ2-1; d_gene: .; CDR3nt: TGTGCCAGCAGCGTAGCACGACTCTCCTACAATGAGCAGTTCTTC; CDR3aa: CASSVARLSYNEQFF
v_gene: TRBV7-2; abundance: once; j_gene: TRBJ1-6; d_gene: TRBD1; CDR3nt: TGTGCCAGCAGGAGAAAGACAGGGGAAACCAATTCACCCCTCCACTTT; CDR3aa: CASRRKTGETNSPLHF
v_gene: TRBV9; abundance: many; j_gene: TRBJ2-2; d_gene: .; CDR3nt: TGTGCCAGCAGCGTAATGAGGCAGGGATTGAACACCGGGGAGCTGTTTTTT; CDR3aa: CASSVMRQGLNTGELFF